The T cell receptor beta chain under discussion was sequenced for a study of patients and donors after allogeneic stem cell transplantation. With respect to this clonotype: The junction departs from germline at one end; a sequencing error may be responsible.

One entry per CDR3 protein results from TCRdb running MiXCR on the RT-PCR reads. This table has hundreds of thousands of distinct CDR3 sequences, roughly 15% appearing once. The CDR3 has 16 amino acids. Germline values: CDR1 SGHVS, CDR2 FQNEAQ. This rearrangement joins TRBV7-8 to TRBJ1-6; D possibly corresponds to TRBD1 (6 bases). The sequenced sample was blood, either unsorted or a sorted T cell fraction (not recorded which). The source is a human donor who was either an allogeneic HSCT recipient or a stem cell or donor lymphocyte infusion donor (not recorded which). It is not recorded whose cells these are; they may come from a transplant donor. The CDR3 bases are TGTGCCTGCAGCTTAGCGACGGACAGTTCAAGTTCACCCCTCCACTTT. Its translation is CACSLATDSSSSPLHF.